Sequencing of this T cell receptor beta chain was carried out in a study of human T cells and chemical hapten exposure. Study at large: Patches that contained 0.01% DPC were applied to the upper back and read at 6 days. From small differences in pooled library volume came most of the variation in per-sample TCR yields. Findings and limits, study-wide: There was no change with DPC sensitization in TCRs above 1 in 1000 frequency.

TCRdb fed the RACE reads into MiXCR, producing one record per CDR3 protein. The table has over 45,000 distinct CDR3 sequences, approximately 8.6% seen once. This clonotype was seen at least ten times. The antigen is undetermined. Time point specified: patch test 1, 2 weeks after DPC sensitization. Treatment defined: therapeutic diphenylcyclopropenone sensitization with weekly scalp DPC. The template was total RNA from unfractionated whole blood. J was trimmed by 3 bases and V by 4 bases; bases with no gene match: 5. The germline V gene encodes CDR1 LGHDT and CDR2 YNNKEL (reference sequence). This CDR3 is built from 15 residues.

Sequenced material: whole blood, taken in connection with sensitization to the hapten diphenylcyclopropenone (DPC). This receptor was obtained from a woman in her 40s with alopecia areata. Some clones in this sample may be carry-over from other donors' samples. The chain combines TRBV3-1 with TRBJ1-3; TRBD1 matches at 8 bases. The CDR3 region is CASSLGQGGGNTIYF. In nucleotides, the CDR3 is TGTGCCAGCAGCCTCGGACAGGGAGGTGGAAACACCATATATTTT.